This TCR beta chain emerged from a study of blood T cell repertoires in COVID-19. Study summary: The analysed material was cDNA or gDNA that came from T cells, B-cell-depleted T cells, or PBMCs.

As processed by the authors: Reference gene primer amplification in the assay estimated nucleated cell counts. Sequencing used immunoSEQ multiplex PCR; TCRdb keeps in-frame clones, though not all of them. V and J calls and clone size come straight from that table; D and trimming were deduced from the DNA. The sample yields hundreds of thousands of clones, about four fifths seen once. Per the germline V gene, CDR1 is SGHRS and CDR2 is YFSETQ. V dropped 1 base and J dropped 0; count of bases not matched to a gene: 2. The CDR3 runs 16 residues. V is TRBV5-1 and J is TRBJ1-4, with 8 bases identical to TRBD1. Specimen: peripheral blood. The source is a woman older than 75 with acute or convalescent COVID-19. In nucleotides, the CDR3 is TGCGCCAGCAGCTTGTCAGGGGGCACAACTAATGAAAAACTGTTTTTT. Translating gives CASSLSGGTTNEKLFF.